This T cell receptor (beta chain) comes out of a study of T cell responses to AZD1222 COVID-19 vaccine (dated by TCRdb to about 2021). Notes on the research overall: AZD1222 recipients whose second dose came at about 4 weeks and those whose second dose came at about 12 weeks were combined into one group, since spike-specific TCR depth and breadth did not differ between the two schedules. A total of 230 to 250 trial participants underwent TCR sequencing, of whom about 210 had received two doses of AZD1222 and around 25 had received two doses of the MenACWY control vaccine. Enrollment into the trials was organized by age into subgroups of 18-55, 56-69 and 70-plus years, and those subgroups contained roughly 150, 30 and 60 TCR-sequenced participants, respectively.

The V and J ends are trimmed by 4 bases and 3 bases, leaving 16 bases between them. The CDR3 covers 15 residues, taking in both the cysteine and the phenylalanine. The read is trimmed to its CDR3 DNA, 45 bases read in frame from base 1. The germline V gene gives CDR1 as SGHDT and CDR2 as YYEEEE. The time point label on this specimen signifies: baseline before first vaccination. Vaccinee samples were obtained from the UK trials COV001 and COV002, which included a single-blind randomized controlled phase 2/3 trial of AZD1222 (ChAdOx1 nCoV-19) in healthy adults. Trial participant PBMC samples were collected at day 0 and day 28 after the second dose for TCRbeta chain sequencing. Concerning this clone itself: The antigen it binds to is not known. No base qualities exist here, and no much larger clone lies one base off it.

The CDR3 regions of human TCRbeta chains were subjected to immunosequencing. In the source study's methods: Repertoire TCRs were checked for matches against a reference library of SARS-CoV-2-specific TCRs that had been generated using the MIRA antigen-specificity platform. Breadth was defined as the fraction of unique TCRs that were SARS-CoV-2-associated. Depth was defined as the fraction of total T cells that were SARS-CoV-2-associated. Using the MIRA data, each spike-specific TCR was mapped to the spike region that the TCR reacts to and placed in a CD4 or CD8 class. Log10-transformed breadth and depth values were compared by one-way ANOVA with Sidak's multiple comparisons tests. The table comes from immuneACCESS by way of TCRdb, which keeps in-frame sequences with V and J called. Part of the clones is missing from these tables; in studies checked, under half for an unresolved V gene and the rest for unknown reasons. The V and J calls and clone size are taken from that table; D and trimming were inferred from the DNA. The sample profile shows approximately 150,000 clones; 85% to 95% of them were found once. The ten largest clones capture less than 5.5% of the sample.

On the study overall, not on this receptor specifically: The vaccine-associated CD4 TCRs covered the entire spike protein, and the dominant responses fell in regions 160-218 and 743-854. Conclusions about previously exposed vaccinees were limited because only a handful of AZD1222 recipients were SARS-CoV-2 seropositive at baseline. In the small 56-69-year group, the increase in depth fell short of significance, most likely because of low power. Reportedly, close to half of the unique spike-specific TCRs recognized epitopes lying outside the regions that are mutated in the B.1.351 and B.1.1.7 variants. After two AZD1222 doses, spike-specific TCR breadth and depth were significantly higher than at day 0 and than in MenACWY recipients. No day 14 peak-response samples were available, so repertoires were characterized only after the peak T cell response. Participants were mostly white British and included more females than males, and it was suggested by the authors that clonal diversity may have been underestimated.

The source of this sequence is an adult in good health. The chain joins TRBV5-6 to TRBJ1-1; TRBD1 is perhaps the D gene, given 6 matching bases. The source material was peripheral blood, sampled on day 0 of AZD1222 vaccination. The DNA sequence follows: TGTGCCAGCAGCGTCCCCGGGACACATCACACTGAAGCTTTCTTT. This sequence encodes CASSVPGTHHTEAFF.